These 26 T cell receptor beta chains originate from one sample sequenced in a study of molecular identifiers for immune sequencing clone quantification. Each CDR3 protein gets one entry after TCRdb re-called the PCR reads with MiXCR. Of more than 250,000 distinct CDR3 sequences in the sample, over 20% were seen once. Sequences were obtained from naive CD8+ T cells from blood, with Jurkat cell RNA spiked in. Documented subset: FACS-sorted CD8+CD4-CCR7+CD45RA+ naive T cells. The receptors here all came from a human donor in good health. Some libraries in this study had Jurkat cell RNA spiked in.

This clonotype was detected many times. V and J are TRBV12-3 or TRBV12-4 and TRBJ1-2; 7 bases map to TRBD1. The CDR3 is 14 residues long. J lost 4 bases, V lost 3 bases, and 5 bases had no gene match. This chain's CDR3 is CASSFDREFYGYTF. In nucleotides, the CDR3 is TGTGCCAGCAGTTTTGACAGGGAATTCTATGGCTACACCTTC.

The chain joins TRBV19 to TRBJ1-1; D gene ambiguous. Trimming took 3 bases from V and 7 from J, leaving 6 bases between them. CDR1 and CDR2 (germline): LNHDA, SQIVND (reference sequence). CDR3 length: 11 residues. CDR3 bases: TGTGCCAGTAGTATGTTCGGTGAAGCTTTCTTT. It is translated as CASSMFGEAFF.

At least ten counts were recorded for this clonotype. The rearrangement uses TRBV9 and TRBJ2-3; D is perhaps TRBD1 or TRBD2 (5 bases each). Deletions cut 3 bases from V and 3 bases from J, with 17 bases between. The CDR3 has 16 residues. Germline CDR1 is SGDLS and CDR2 is YYNGEE. The CDR3, as DNA: TGTGCCAGCAGCGAGGCCGGTTGGGGCGGGACAGATACGCAGTATTTT. Translated: CASSEAGWGGTDTQYF.

The chain recombines TRBV21-1 with TRBJ2-4; the table gives TRBD1 as D, unverified against the DNA. TRBV21-1 represents a pseudogene. The CDR3 spans 16 residues. DNA for the CDR3: TGTGCCAGCAGCAAAGCGAGAGGGGAAGCCAAAAACATTCAGTACTTC. Translated, it gives CASSKARGEAKNIQYF.

About this clonotype: The junction differs from germline at one of its ends, possibly a read error. The rearrangement joins TRBV6-2 or TRBV6-3 to TRBJ2-7; D call uncertain. Germline assignment: CDR1 MNHEY and CDR2 SVGEGT. The CDR3 runs 13 residues. The CDR3 spells CASSYGIPYKQYF. Written as DNA, the CDR3 is TGTGCCAGCAGTTACGGGATACCCTACAAGCAGTACTTC.

This clonotype was recorded at least ten times. The rearrangement links TRBV15 to TRBJ1-3; 7 bases align to TRBD1. CDR3 length: 18 amino acids. Germline assignment: CDR1 LNHNV and CDR2 YYDKDF (reference sequence). The V segment lost 1 base and the J segment 4 bases; nucleotides outside the gene matches: 13. CDR3 amino acids: CATSRGISGTAYGNTIYF. The DNA of the CDR3 is TGTGCCACCAGCAGAGGAATATCCGGGACAGCATACGGAAACACCATATATTTT.

This clonotype was seen at least ten times. CDR3 loop: CASSQDRGQMNTEAFF. The CDR3 nucleotides are TGCGCCAGCAGCCAAGATAGGGGACAGATGAACACTGAAGCTTTCTTT. J is TRBJ1-1 and V is TRBV4-3, with TRBD1 identical over 7 bases. With V trimmed by 0 bases and J by 0 bases, 4 bases remained unmatched. CDR3 length: 16 amino acids. Germline V lookup: CDR1 LGHNA, CDR2 YSLEER.

Ten or more counts support this clonotype. The chain combines TRBV2 with TRBJ1-5; 10 bases map to TRBD1. Germline V gene data show CDR1 as SNHLY and CDR2 as FYNNEI. J was trimmed by 6 bases and V by 8 bases; bases with no gene match: 7. CDR3 length equals 14 residues. The CDR3 DNA follows: TGTGCCAGCCGGGGGACAGGGGTCGTTCAGCCCCAGCATTTT. Protein product: CASRGTGVVQPQHF.

This clonotype was seen at least ten times. The V gene is TRBV2, the J gene TRBJ2-6, with D hard to call. Germline CDR1 and CDR2: SNHLY and FYNNEI. V was trimmed by 2 bases and J by 10 bases, leaving 15 bases between them. CDR3 length: 15 amino acids. The CDR3 loop is CASSEPSVGPNVLTF. The CDR3 coding sequence is TGTGCCAGCAGTGAACCCTCGGTAGGACCAAACGTCCTGACTTTC.

Many counts were recorded for this clonotype. The chain employs TRBV15 and TRBJ1-1; D not certain. CDR3 length: 15 residues. Trimming took 1 base from V and 2 from J, leaving 11 bases between them. CDR1 is LNHNV, CDR2 YYDKDF, per germline (reference sequence). The CDR3 loop reads CATSRAPEANTEAFF. The CDR3 DNA is TGTGCCACCAGCAGAGCCCCAGAGGCTAACACTGAAGCTTTCTTT.

This clonotype was counted between two and nine times. The V gene is TRBV19, the J gene TRBJ2-4; the D gene could be TRBD1 or TRBD2 (6 bases each). CDR1 and CDR2 (germline): LNHDA, SQIVND (reference sequence). V lost 3 bases and J 6 bases, leaving 21 bases between the germline ends. CDR3 length: 17 amino acids. The CDR3: CASSIGVESGAGNIQYF. The CDR3 DNA is TGTGCCAGTAGTATCGGGGTCGAATCGGGGGCTGGAAACATTCAGTACTTC.

As concerns this clonotype: Just one base apart from a much larger clone, this may be a read error. The rearrangement uses TRBV20-1 and TRBJ2-7; D is ambiguous. The CDR3 length is 13 residues. Germline V lookup: CDR1 DFQATT, CDR2 SNEGSKA (reference sequence). With 2 bases removed from V and 3 bases from J, the gap between germline ends came to 11 bases. Here the CDR3 reads CSARNSEYYEQYF. In DNA, the CDR3 is TGCAGTGCTAGAAATTCAGAGTACTACGAGCAGTACTTC.

Of note for this clonotype: At one of its ends the junction is not consistent with the germline gene, which may arise from a read error. This chain joins TRBV10-3 and TRBJ2-1; possible D gene TRBD1, 5 bases. Per germline, CDR1 ENHRY and CDR2 SYGVKD. This CDR3 region has 16 residues. Here the CDR3 reads CAITITGSSSYNKQFF. As DNA, the CDR3 is TGTGCCATCACCATAACAGGCTCGAGCTCCTACAATAAGCAGTTCTTC.

This clonotype was seen ten or more times. The rearrangement joins TRBV7-9 to TRBJ2-1; perhaps TRBD2 as D (5 bases). Looked up from germline, CDR1 is SEHNR and CDR2 is FQNEAQ (reference sequence). The CDR3 runs to 8 residues. The CDR3 is CGEHEQFF. Written as DNA, the CDR3 is TGTGGGGAGCATGAGCAGTTCTTC.

Many counts were recorded for this clonotype. The chain employs TRBV7-2 and TRBJ2-5; maybe TRBD2 (6 bases). The CDR3 totals 16 residues. V lost 2 bases to trimming and J lost 1 base, with 14 bases between them. CDR1 and CDR2 (germline): SGHTA, FQGNSA. CDR3 region: CASSLYASAIQETQYF. CDR3 bases: TGTGCCAGCAGCTTATACGCTAGCGCAATCCAAGAGACCCAGTACTTC.

This clonotype was picked up many times. The rearrangement joins TRBV4-3 to TRBJ1-1; D is uncertain. V was trimmed by 5 bases and J by 1 base, leaving 11 bases between them. This CDR3 has 14 residues. The germline V gene encodes CDR1 LGHNA and CDR2 YSLEER. The CDR3: CASSALSGNTEAFF. The CDR3 nucleotides read TGCGCCAGCAGCGCCCTGTCCGGGAACACTGAAGCTTTCTTT.

This clonotype was counted at least ten times. This chain joins TRBV19 and TRBJ1-5; D possibly corresponds to TRBD1 (5 bases). This CDR3 spans 15 amino acids. CDR1 LNHDA and CDR2 SQIVND come from the germline V gene (reference sequence). V shed 5 bases and J shed 4 bases, with 15 bases lying between them. CDR3 nucleotides: TGTGCCAGTAGTCCCCACAATGGGGGGAATCAGCCCCAGCATTTT. Translation: CASSPHNGGNQPQHF.

This clonotype came up many times. The chain uses TRBV7-9 and TRBJ2-6; tentatively, D is TRBD1 (5 bases). Looked up from germline, CDR1 is SEHNR and CDR2 is FQNEAQ (reference sequence). V was clipped by 4 bases and J by 3 bases, with 7 bases between them. The CDR3 extends over 14 amino acids. Written as DNA, the CDR3 is TGTGCCAGCAGCTCAGGGCATGGGGCCAACGTCCTGACTTTC. Encoded protein: CASSSGHGANVLTF.

The chain couples TRBV6-2 or TRBV6-3 to TRBJ2-1, with D possibly TRBD2 on 5 matching bases. This CDR3 comprises 16 residues. Germline-derived CDR1 and CDR2 are MNHEY and SVGEGT. The V end was cut by 4 bases, the J end by 5 bases, with 18 bases between. The CDR3 sequence: CASSCSRGLPDNEQFF. The CDR3 DNA follows: TGTGCCAGCAGTTGCTCGCGAGGGTTACCCGACAATGAGCAGTTCTTC.

This clonotype was observed at least ten times. The chain uses TRBV25-1 and TRBJ2-7, with 7 bases identical to TRBD1. V shed 6 bases, J shed 1 base, and the junction held 6 bases outside the gene matches. This CDR3 contains 14 residues. Germline V gene data show CDR1 as MGHDK and CDR2 as SYGVNS. The CDR3 protein is CASRGRQGSYEQYF. CDR3 coding DNA: TGTGCCAGCAGGGGAAGACAGGGATCCTACGAGCAGTACTTC.

The chain joins TRBV30 to TRBJ2-1, with D perhaps matching TRBD2 (5 bases). V lost 2 bases and J lost 0, with 11 bases in between. The germline V gene has CDR1 GTSNPN and CDR2 SVGIG (reference sequence). CDR3 length: 15 residues. CDR3 sequence: CAWSFGMSSYNEQFF. CDR3 sequence (DNA): TGTGCCTGGAGTTTCGGGATGAGCTCCTACAATGAGCAGTTCTTC.

This clonotype has at least ten counts. The V call is TRBV11-2, the J call TRBJ2-7, with TRBD1 identical over 8 bases. J lost 2 bases, V lost 5 bases, and 5 bases had no gene match. This CDR3 comprises 14 residues. CDR1 and CDR2 (germline): SGHAT, FQNNGV. The CDR3 reads CASSPWTGPYEQYF. CDR3 DNA: TGTGCCAGCAGCCCTTGGACAGGGCCCTACGAGCAGTACTTC.

This clonotype has at least ten counts. This chain links TRBV29-1 with TRBJ2-3; 9 nucleotides match TRBD2. Germline lookup yields CDR1 SQVTM and CDR2 ANQGSEA. V was clipped by 5 bases and J by 0 bases; unmatched bases: 6. This CDR3 spans 15 amino acids. In nucleotides, the CDR3 is TGCAGCGTTACTCATAGCGGGGGAAGCACAGATACGCAGTATTTT. It yields the protein CSVTHSGGSTDTQYF.

Ten or more counts support this clonotype. The genes are TRBV4-3 and TRBJ2-7; maybe TRBD1 (6 bases). This CDR3 is built from 14 residues. CDR1 LGHNA and CDR2 YSLEER come from the germline V gene. Trimming pared 0 bases from V and 2 bases from J, leaving 8 bases between. Here the CDR3 DNA reads TGCGCCAGCAGCCAAGAGACAGGACCCTACGAGCAGTACTTC. This gives the protein CASSQETGPYEQYF.

This clonotype was observed at least ten times. The chain combines TRBV28 with TRBJ2-1; tentatively, D is TRBD2 (6 bases). The V gene lost 10 bases and the J gene lost 4 bases, with 8 bases spanning the gap. The germline gives CDR1 MDHEN, CDR2 SYDVKM. The CDR3 loop spans 11 amino acids. This chain's CDR3 is CATGLYNEQFF. CDR3 sequence (DNA): TGTGCCACGGGACTGTACAATGAGCAGTTCTTC. The variable domain in full, completed from reference TRBV28 and TRBJ2-1, reads DVKVTQSSRYLVKRTGEKVFLECVQDMDHENMFWYRQDPGLGLRLIYFSYDVKMKEKGDIPEGYSVSREKKERFSLILESASTNQTSMYLCATGLYNEQFFGPGTRLTVL.

J is TRBJ1-1 and V is TRBV28, with 7 nucleotides matching TRBD1. Trimming removed 2 bases from V and 3 bases from J; junction bases left unmatched: 9. The CDR3 extends over 16 amino acids. Germline V gene data show CDR1 as MDHEN and CDR2 as SYDVKM. CDR3 sequence: CASSLHTGVLDTEAFF. CDR3 nucleotides: TGTGCCAGCAGTTTACACACAGGGGTACTTGACACTGAAGCTTTCTTT. The full variable domain, in which reference TRBV28 and TRBJ1-1 provide the parts outside the CDR3, is DVKVTQSSRYLVKRTGEKVFLECVQDMDHENMFWYRQDPGLGLRLIYFSYDVKMKEKGDIPEGYSVSREKKERFSLILESASTNQTSMYLCASSLHTGVLDTEAFFGQGTRLTVV.